The present entry profiles one T cell receptor beta chain with its context. This clone came up once. The specificity of this receptor is unknown. No much larger clonotype is one base removed from it; base qualities were not supplied. These data originate in a study of control samples from healthy donors and cancer patients (TCRdb year 2020). The CDR3 has 15 amino acids, counting the end cysteine and phenylalanine. Solely the CDR3 DNA is kept, with 45 bases framed from the first base. In the germline V gene, CDR1 corresponds to MDHEN and CDR2 to SYDVKM. Compared with germline, V lacks 8 bases and J lacks 2 bases; bases without a gene match: 8. Libraries were constructed by the immunoSEQ multiplex PCR assay. TCRdb re-hosts the immuneACCESS table, in-frame sequences only. Its copies lack some clones; in the studies checked, an unresolved V gene accounts for under half of them, and the cause for the rest is not known. The sample yields 100,000 or so clones; around nine tenths were counted once. 7.5% to 10% of the sample is in the top ten clones.

The receptor's source is a man aged 30 to 45 in good health. The V and J genes are TRBV28 and TRBJ2-5; 10 central bases correspond to TRBD2. Sequencing was carried out using blood. The CDR3 protein is CASHPGTSAQETQYF. The nucleotides are TGTGCCAGCCACCCGGGGACTAGCGCTCAAGAGACCCAGTACTTC.